The clone carrying this T cell receptor (beta chain) was detected only a few times. This entry comes from a study of blood T cell repertoires in COVID-19. Generated by immunoSEQ multiplex PCR, the TCRdb table keeps only in-frame clones and is missing some. The sample contains approximately 180,000 clones, about 80% of which appear only once. CDR3 length equals 12 residues. The germline V gene has CDR1 ENHRY and CDR2 SYGVKD. V was cut by 10 bases and J by 7 bases, with 11 bases left in between. Study members were between about 18 and 95 years old and lived in 20 to 25 US regions. This sequence was found in a woman between 55 and 75 years old with acute COVID-19. The rearrangement uses TRBV10-3 and TRBJ1-6; D is uncertain. The specimen was PBMCs or T cells enriched from blood (not recorded which). For the CDR3, the DNA is TGTGCCACGCACCGGGAAAATTCACCCCTCCACTTT. Translating gives CATHRENSPLHF.